This is a list of T cell receptor beta chains from one sample in a study of radiotherapy plus CTLA-4 blockade in lung cancer. TCRdb keeps only in-frame clones here, not all; method: immunoSEQ multiplex PCR. This sample yields some 50,000 clones, of which 65% to 85% are seen a single time; around 3.2% belongs to the top ten. The starting material was peripheral blood, obtained from a patient treated with radiotherapy plus ipilimumab. Receptors were obtained from a human donor with non-small cell lung cancer who had a partial response to radiotherapy plus ipilimumab. The CDR3 runs from the conserved cysteine through the conserved F or W. The D gene is left open where the match is weak. Size tells how often a clone was seen (once, few, many) or the class of an expanded clone, and some rows leave it out.

V	D	size	J	DNA	CDR3
TRBV5-1	TRBD1	-	TRBJ2-7	TGCGCCAGCAGCTTGGCCGGGGACAGGGGGAGGGCCGAGCAGTACTTC	CASSLAGDRGRAEQYF
TRBV6-5	TRBD2	-	TRBJ2-7	TGTGCCAGCAGTTCCCCGACTAGCGGGGGGATCTACGAGCAGTACTTC	CASSSPTSGGIYEQYF
TRBV6-1	-	-	TRBJ1-1	TGTGCCAGCAGTGAAGTGGGAGGGTTAGGGGCTTTCTTT	CASSEVGGLGAFF
TRBV29-1	-	-	TRBJ1-2	TGCAGCGTTGAACGGCAGGAAGACTATGGCTACACCTTC	CSVERQEDYGYTF
TRBV28	-	-	TRBJ2-2	TGTGCCAGCAGCGTTTCCGGGGAGCTGTTTTTT	CASSVSGELFF
TRBV6-5	-	-	TRBJ2-2	TGTGCCAGCAGTTACTCTCGGACACTAAACACCGGGGAGCTGTTTTTT	CASSYSRTLNTGELFF
TRBV6-5	-	-	TRBJ1-1	TGTGCCAGCAGTTACTCCTACAGCCTGAACACTGAAGCTTTCTTT	CASSYSYSLNTEAFF
TRBV18	-	-	TRBJ1-6	TGTGCCAGCTCACCGCCGGGACAACATAATTCACCCCTCCACTTT	CASSPPGQHNSPLHF
TRBV7-9	TRBD1	once	TRBJ2-7	TGTGCCAGCAGCTTCTCGACAGGGGCGGAATACGAGCAGTACTTC	CASSFSTGAEYEQYF
TRBV30	-	once	TRBJ2-5	TGTGCCTGGAGTCCCAGAGGCGGAGGCGCGACCCAGTACTTC	CAWSPRGGGATQYF
TRBV7-7	TRBD1	-	TRBJ2-7	TGTGCCAGCAGCCCGGGACAGGGGTCTCAAGAGCAGTACTTC	CASSPGQGSQEQYF
TRBV7-8	-	-	TRBJ2-3	TGTGCCAGCAGCTTATCAAGCACAGATACGCAGTATTTT	CASSLSSTDTQYF
TRBV7-9	-	-	TRBJ2-3	TGTGCCAGCAGCTTAATGGGGGGGCAAGATACGCAGTATTTT	CASSLMGGQDTQYF
TRBV18	-	-	TRBJ1-1	TGTGCCAGCTCACCCTTTAACAGTGAGGGCACTGAAGCTTTCTTT	CASSPFNSEGTEAFF
TRBV6-5	-	-	TRBJ1-4	TGTGCCAGCAGTCCACATGGGAGGGAGATACGGAAACTGTTTTTT	CASSPHGREIRKLFF
TRBV30	-	-	TRBJ2-1	TGTGCCTGGAGTGACAGGTACAATGAGCAGTTCTTC	CAWSDRYNEQFF
TRBV19	-	-	TRBJ2-7	TGTGCCAGTAGTATTGGACAATACCACTCCTACGAGCAGTACTTC	CASSIGQYHSYEQYF
TRBV5-1	-	-	TRBJ1-1	TGCGCCAGCAGCTTAGAGGGAGGGTTGAACACTGAAGCTTTCTTT	CASSLEGGLNTEAFF
TRBV6-5	TRBD1	-	TRBJ1-4	TGTGCCAGCAGAGTTACCTGGACAGGGAATGAAAAACTGTTTTTT	CASRVTWTGNEKLFF
TRBV28	TRBD1	-	TRBJ2-3	TGTGCCAGCAGTTTGTGGGACAGGGGCACAGATACGCAGTATTTT	CASSLWDRGTDTQYF